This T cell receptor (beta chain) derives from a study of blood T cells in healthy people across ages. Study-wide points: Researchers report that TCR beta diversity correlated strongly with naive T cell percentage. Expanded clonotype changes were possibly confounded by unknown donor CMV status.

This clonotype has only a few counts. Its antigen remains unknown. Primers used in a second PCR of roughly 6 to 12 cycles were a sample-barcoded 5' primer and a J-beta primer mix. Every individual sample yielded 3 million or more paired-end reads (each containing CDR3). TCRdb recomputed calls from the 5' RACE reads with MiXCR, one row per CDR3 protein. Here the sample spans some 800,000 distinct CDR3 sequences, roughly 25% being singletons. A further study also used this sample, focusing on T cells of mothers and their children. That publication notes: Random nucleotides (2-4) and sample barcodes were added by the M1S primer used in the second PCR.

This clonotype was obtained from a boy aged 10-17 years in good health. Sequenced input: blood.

Written as DNA, the CDR3 is TGTGCCAGCAAAGGGTGGCAAGAGACCCAGTACTTC. Residues: CASKGWQETQYF. The chain uses TRBV27 and TRBJ2-5, with D unresolved. Germline lookup yields CDR1 MNHEY and CDR2 SMNVEV (reference sequence). This CDR3 has 12 amino acids. The V and J ends lost 7 bases and 2 bases respectively, with 8 bases between them.